These 3 T cell receptor beta chains came from one sample sequenced in a study of OX40 agonist ivuxolimab in advanced cancers. The method was immunoSEQ multiplex PCR; TCRdb's version includes in-frame clones alone and lacks a portion of them. The top ten hold 18% of the sample, which has approximately 45,000 clones, 88% seen once. The material sequenced was CD4+ or CD8+ T cells sorted from blood, taken in a trial of the OX40 agonist ivuxolimab. These receptors were taken from an adult with an advanced solid tumor such as melanoma, head and neck, liver or kidney cancer.

The chain is built from TRBV9 and TRBJ2-7; possibly TRBD1 for D (5 bases). V lost 3 bases and J 0 bases, leaving 16 bases between the germline ends. This CDR3 is built from 16 residues. The V gene's germline CDR1 is SGDLS and CDR2 YYNGEE. The CDR3 is CASSARDRAGSYEQYV. CDR3 DNA sequence: TGTGCCAGCAGCGCCAGGGATAGGGCTGGCTCCTACGAGCAGTACGTC.

The chain couples TRBV7-6 to TRBJ1-1, with D tentatively TRBD1 (5 bases). CDR1 is SGHVS and CDR2 is FNYEAQ in the germline V gene. The V end lost 3 bases, the J end lost 1 base, and 9 bases lay between the germline ends. This CDR3 comprises 14 residues. The CDR3 nucleotides are TGTGCCAGCAGCTTGGGACGGACGAACACTGAAGCTTTCTTT. It codes for CASSLGRTNTEAFF. Together with reference TRBV7-6 and TRBJ1-1, the CDR3 gives the full variable domain: GAGVSQSPRYKVTKRGQDVALRCDPISGHVSLYWYRQALGQGPEFLTYFNYEAQQDKSGLPNDRFSAERPEGSISTLTIQRTEQRDSAMYRCASSLGRTNTEAFFGQGTRLTVV.

The chain combines TRBV2 with TRBJ2-3; 14 bases fit TRBD2. Germline CDR1 SNHLY, CDR2 FYNNEI. J was trimmed by 6 bases and V by 1 base; bases with no gene match: 0. The CDR3 consists of 15 residues. The DNA of the CDR3 is TGTGCCAGCAGTGAAGGGACTAGCGGGGGGGATACGCAGTATTTT. Protein product: CASSEGTSGGDTQYF.